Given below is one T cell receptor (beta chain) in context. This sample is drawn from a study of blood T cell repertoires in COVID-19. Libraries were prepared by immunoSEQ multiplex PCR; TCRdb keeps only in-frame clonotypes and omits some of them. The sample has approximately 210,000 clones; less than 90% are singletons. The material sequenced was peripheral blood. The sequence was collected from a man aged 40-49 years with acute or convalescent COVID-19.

This chain's CDR3 is CATQRTPTYNEQFF. The CDR3 nucleotides are TGTGCCACCCAACGCACTCCGACCTACAATGAGCAGTTCTTC. This chain connects TRBV19 to TRBJ2-1; the D is unclear. The germline gives CDR1 LNHDA, CDR2 SQIVND (reference sequence). CDR3 size: 14 residues. The V end was cut by 10 bases, the J end by 2 bases, with 15 bases between.